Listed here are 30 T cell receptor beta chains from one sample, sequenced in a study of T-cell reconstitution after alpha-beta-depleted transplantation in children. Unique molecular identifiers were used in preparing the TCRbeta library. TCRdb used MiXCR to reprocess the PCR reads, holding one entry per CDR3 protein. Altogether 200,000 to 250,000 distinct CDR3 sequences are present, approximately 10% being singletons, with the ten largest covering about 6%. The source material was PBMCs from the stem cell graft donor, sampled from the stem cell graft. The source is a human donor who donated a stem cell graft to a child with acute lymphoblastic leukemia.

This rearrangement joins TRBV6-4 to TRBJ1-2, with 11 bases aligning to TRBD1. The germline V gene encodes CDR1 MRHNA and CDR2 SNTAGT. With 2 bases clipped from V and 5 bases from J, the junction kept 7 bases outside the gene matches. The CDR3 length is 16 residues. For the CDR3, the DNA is TGTGCCAGCAGTGACGCTGTGGACAGGGGGCTTTATGGCTACACCTTC. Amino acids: CASSDAVDRGLYGYTF.

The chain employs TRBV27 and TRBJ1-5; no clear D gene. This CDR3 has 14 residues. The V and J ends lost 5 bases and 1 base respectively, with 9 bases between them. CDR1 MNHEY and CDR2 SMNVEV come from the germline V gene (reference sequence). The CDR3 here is CASSQTWSNQPQHF. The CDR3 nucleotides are TGTGCCAGCAGTCAGACATGGAGCAATCAGCCCCAGCATTTT.

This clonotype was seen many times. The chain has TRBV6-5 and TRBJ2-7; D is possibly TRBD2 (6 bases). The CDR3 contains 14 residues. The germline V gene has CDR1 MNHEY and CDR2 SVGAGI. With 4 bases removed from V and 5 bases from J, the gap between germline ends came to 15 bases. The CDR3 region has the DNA TGTGCCAGCAGTTTAAGCGGGTTTCAGGACGAGCAGTACTTC. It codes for CASSLSGFQDEQYF.

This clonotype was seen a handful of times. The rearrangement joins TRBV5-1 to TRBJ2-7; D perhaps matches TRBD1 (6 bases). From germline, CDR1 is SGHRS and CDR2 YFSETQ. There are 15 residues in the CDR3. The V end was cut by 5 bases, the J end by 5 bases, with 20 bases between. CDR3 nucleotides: TGCGCCAGCAGATTAAATCTGGGGGCGCGGGACGAGCAGTACTTC. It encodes CASRLNLGARDEQYF.

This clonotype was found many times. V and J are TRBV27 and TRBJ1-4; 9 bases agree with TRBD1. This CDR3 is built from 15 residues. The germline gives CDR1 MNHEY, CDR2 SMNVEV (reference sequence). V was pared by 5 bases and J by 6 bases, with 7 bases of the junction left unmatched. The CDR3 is CASSHRQGGDEKLFF. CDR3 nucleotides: TGTGCCAGCAGTCACCGACAGGGGGGGGATGAAAAACTGTTTTTT. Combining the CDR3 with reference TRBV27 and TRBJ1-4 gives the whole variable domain EAQVTQNPRYLITVTGKKLTVTCSQNMNHEYMSWYRQDPGLGLRQIYYSMNVEVTDKGDVPEGYKVSRKEKRNFPLILESPSPNQTSLYFCASSHRQGGDEKLFFGSGTQLSVL.

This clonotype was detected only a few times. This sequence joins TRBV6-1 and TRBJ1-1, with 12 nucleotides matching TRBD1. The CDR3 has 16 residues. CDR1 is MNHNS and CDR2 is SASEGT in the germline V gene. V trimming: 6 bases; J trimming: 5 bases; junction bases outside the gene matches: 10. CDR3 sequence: CASRVGTGGGWTEAFF. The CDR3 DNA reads TGTGCCAGCAGGGTCGGGACAGGGGGCGGATGGACTGAAGCTTTCTTT.

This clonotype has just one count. The CDR3 nucleotides are TGTGCCAGCAGCCCTACTAGGAAAGGGACCCAGTACTTC. Amino acids: CASSPTRKGTQYF. The V gene is TRBV7-7, the J gene TRBJ2-5; possibly TRBD2 for D (5 bases). The CDR3 totals 13 residues. The V gene's germline CDR1 is SSHAT and CDR2 FNYEAQ (reference sequence). Trimming stripped 5 bases from V and 7 bases from J, with 14 bases between. The variable domain in full, completed from reference TRBV7-7 and TRBJ2-5, reads GAGVSQSPRYKVTKRGQDVTLRCDPISSHATLYWYQQALGQGPEFLTYFNYEAQPDKSGLPSDRFSAERPEGSISTLTIQRTEQRDSAMYRCASSPTRKGTQYFGPGTRLLVL.

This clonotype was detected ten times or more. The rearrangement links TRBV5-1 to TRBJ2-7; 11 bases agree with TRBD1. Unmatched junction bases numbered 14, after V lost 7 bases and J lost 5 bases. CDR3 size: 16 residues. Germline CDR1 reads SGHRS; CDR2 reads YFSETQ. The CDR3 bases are TGCGCCAGCGGAGGAGTGTCCGGGACAGGGGGGGACGAGCAGTACTTC. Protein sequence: CASGGVSGTGGDEQYF.

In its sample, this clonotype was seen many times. The CDR3 nucleotides are TGTGCCAGCAGTTTCGGACAAAGCTACGAGCAGTACTTC. Its protein product is CASSFGQSYEQYF. This chain joins TRBV12-3 or TRBV12-4 and TRBJ2-7; tentatively, D is TRBD1 (5 bases). V was shortened by 3 bases and J by 3 bases, with 9 bases between the two germline ends. The CDR3 runs to 13 residues.

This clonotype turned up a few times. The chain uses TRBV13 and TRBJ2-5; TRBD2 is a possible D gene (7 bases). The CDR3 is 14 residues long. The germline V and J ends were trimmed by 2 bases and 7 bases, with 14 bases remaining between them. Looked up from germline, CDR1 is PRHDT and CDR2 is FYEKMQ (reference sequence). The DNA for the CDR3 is TGTGCCAGCAGCTTAACGGGGGGCCATGGGACCCAGTACTTC. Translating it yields CASSLTGGHGTQYF. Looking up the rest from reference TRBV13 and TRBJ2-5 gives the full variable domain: AAGVIQSPRHLIKEKRETATLKCYPIPRHDTVYWYQQGPGQDPQFLISFYEKMQSDKGSIPDRFSAQQFSDYHSELNMSSLELGDSALYFCASSLTGGHGTQYFGPGTRLLVL.

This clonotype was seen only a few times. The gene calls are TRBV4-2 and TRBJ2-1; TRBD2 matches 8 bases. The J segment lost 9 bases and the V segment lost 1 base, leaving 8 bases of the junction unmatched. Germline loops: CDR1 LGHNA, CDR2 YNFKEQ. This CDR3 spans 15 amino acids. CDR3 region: CASSQVPGGPSEQFF. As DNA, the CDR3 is TGTGCCAGCAGCCAAGTCCCGGGGGGGCCGAGTGAGCAGTTCTTC.

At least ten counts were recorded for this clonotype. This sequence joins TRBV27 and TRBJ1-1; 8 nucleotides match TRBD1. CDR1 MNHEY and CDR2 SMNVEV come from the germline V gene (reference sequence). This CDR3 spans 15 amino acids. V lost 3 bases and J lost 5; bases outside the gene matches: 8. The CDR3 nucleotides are TGTGCCAGCAGTTTCCCGGACAGGGTGTGGACTGAAGCTTTCTTT. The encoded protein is CASSFPDRVWTEAFF.

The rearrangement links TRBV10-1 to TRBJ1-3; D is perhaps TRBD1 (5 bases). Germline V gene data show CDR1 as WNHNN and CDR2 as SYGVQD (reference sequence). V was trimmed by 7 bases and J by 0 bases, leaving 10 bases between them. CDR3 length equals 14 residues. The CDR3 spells CASTGDLSGNTIYF. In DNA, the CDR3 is TGCGCCAGCACGGGGGACCTCTCTGGAAACACCATATATTTT.

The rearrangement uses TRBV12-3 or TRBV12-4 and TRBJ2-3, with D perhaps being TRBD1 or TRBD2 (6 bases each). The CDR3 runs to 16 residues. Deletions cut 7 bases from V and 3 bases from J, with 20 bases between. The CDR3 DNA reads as TGTGCCAGCAACCAGGCTTTGGGGGGCGGAACAGATACGCAGTATTTT. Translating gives CASNQALGGGTDTQYF.

The CDR3 loop is CASRGYGVTNTEAFF. The CDR3 DNA reads as TGTGCCAGCCGGGGGTACGGGGTAACAAACACTGAAGCTTTCTTT. The rearrangement links TRBV5-8 to TRBJ1-1, with D possibly matching TRBD1 (5 bases). The germline gives CDR1 SGHTS, CDR2 YDEGEE. The CDR3 length is 15 residues. The V end lost 7 bases, the J end lost 2 bases, and 18 bases lay between the germline ends.

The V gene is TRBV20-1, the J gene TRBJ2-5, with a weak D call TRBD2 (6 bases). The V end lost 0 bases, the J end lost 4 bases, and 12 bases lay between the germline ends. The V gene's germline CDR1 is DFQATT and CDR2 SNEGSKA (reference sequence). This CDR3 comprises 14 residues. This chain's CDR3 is CSARDPTSRETQYF. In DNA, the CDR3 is TGCAGTGCTAGAGATCCGACTAGTAGAGAGACCCAGTACTTC.

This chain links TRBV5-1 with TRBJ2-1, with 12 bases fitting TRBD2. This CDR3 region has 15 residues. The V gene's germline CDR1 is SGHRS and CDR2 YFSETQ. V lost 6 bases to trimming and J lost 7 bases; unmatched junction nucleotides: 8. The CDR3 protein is CASIPTSGGGNEQFF. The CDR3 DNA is TGCGCCAGCATCCCGACTAGCGGGGGCGGGAATGAGCAGTTCTTC.

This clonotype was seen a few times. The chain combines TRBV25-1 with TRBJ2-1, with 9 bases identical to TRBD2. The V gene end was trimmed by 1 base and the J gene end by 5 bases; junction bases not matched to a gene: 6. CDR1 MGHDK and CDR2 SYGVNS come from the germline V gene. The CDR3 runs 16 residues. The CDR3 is CASSESGVAGDNEQFF. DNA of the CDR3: TGTGCCAGCAGTGAATCGGGAGTAGCGGGGGACAATGAGCAGTTCTTC.

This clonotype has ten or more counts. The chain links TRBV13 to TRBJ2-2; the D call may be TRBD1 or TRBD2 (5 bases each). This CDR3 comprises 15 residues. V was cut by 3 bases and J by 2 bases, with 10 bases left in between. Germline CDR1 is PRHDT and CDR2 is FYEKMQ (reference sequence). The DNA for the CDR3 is TGTGCCAGCAGCTTCCGGGGCCAAAACACCGGGGAGCTGTTTTTT. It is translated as CASSFRGQNTGELFF.

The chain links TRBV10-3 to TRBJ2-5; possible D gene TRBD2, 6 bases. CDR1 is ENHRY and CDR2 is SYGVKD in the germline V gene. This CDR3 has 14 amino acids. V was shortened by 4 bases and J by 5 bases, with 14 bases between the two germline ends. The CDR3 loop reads CAISALLAEETQYF. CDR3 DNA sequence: TGTGCCATCAGTGCTTTACTAGCAGAGGAGACCCAGTACTTC.

This CDR3 reads CAAPRAQNTGELFF. In DNA form, the CDR3 reads TGTGCCGCTCCCCGGGCCCAGAACACCGGGGAGCTGTTTTTT. The genes are TRBV6-1 and TRBJ2-2; D remains unclear. V was pared by 11 bases and J by 1 base, with 14 bases between. Looked up from germline, CDR1 is MNHNS and CDR2 is SASEGT. The CDR3 consists of 14 residues.

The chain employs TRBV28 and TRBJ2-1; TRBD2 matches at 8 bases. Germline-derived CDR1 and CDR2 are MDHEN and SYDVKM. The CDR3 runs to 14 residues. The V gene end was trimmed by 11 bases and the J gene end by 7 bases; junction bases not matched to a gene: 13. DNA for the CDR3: TGTGCCGGCGTCGGGGGGGCTAGCAGAAATGAGCAGTTCTTC. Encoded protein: CAGVGGASRNEQFF. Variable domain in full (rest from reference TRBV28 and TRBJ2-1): DVKVTQSSRYLVKRTGEKVFLECVQDMDHENMFWYRQDPGLGLRLIYFSYDVKMKEKGDIPEGYSVSREKKERFSLILESASTNQTSMYLCAGVGGASRNEQFFGPGTRLTVL.

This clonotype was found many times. The DNA for the CDR3 is TGCGCCAGCAGCTTGAGGACAGGGGGCGCAACCGGGGAGCTGTTTTTT. It translates to CASSLRTGGATGELFF. This chain joins TRBV5-1 and TRBJ2-2; TRBD1 aligns across 11 bases. There are 16 residues in the CDR3. The V gene end was trimmed by 1 base and the J gene end by 5 bases; junction bases not matched to a gene: 4. Germline CDR1 SGHRS, CDR2 YFSETQ.

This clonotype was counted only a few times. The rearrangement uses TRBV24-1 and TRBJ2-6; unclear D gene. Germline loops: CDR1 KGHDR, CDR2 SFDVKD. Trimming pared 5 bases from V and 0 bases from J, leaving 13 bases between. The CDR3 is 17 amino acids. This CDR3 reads CATSVIAGYSGANVLTF. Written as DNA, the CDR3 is TGTGCCACCAGTGTGATAGCCGGATACTCTGGGGCCAACGTCCTGACTTTC.

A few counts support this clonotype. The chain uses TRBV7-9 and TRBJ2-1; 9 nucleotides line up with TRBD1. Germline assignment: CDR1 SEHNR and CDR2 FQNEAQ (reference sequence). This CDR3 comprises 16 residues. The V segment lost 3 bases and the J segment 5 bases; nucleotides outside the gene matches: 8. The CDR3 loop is CASSLPRDRVDNEQFF. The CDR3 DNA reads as TGTGCCAGCAGCTTGCCCCGGGACAGGGTTGACAATGAGCAGTTCTTC.

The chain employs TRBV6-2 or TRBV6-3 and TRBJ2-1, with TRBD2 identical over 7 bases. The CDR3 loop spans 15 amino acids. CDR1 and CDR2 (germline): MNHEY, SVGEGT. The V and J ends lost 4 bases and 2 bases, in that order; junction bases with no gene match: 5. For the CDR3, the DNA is TGTGCCAGCAGTTCTCTAGCGGCCCCCTACAATGAGCAGTTCTTC. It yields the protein CASSSLAAPYNEQFF.

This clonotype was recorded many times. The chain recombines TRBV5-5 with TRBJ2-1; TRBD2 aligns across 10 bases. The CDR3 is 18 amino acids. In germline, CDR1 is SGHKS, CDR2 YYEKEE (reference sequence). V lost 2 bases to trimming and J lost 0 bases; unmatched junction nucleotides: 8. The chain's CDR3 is CASSLNRVAGGSYNEQFF. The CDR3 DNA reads TGTGCCAGCAGCTTAAATCGGGTAGCGGGGGGCTCCTACAATGAGCAGTTCTTC.

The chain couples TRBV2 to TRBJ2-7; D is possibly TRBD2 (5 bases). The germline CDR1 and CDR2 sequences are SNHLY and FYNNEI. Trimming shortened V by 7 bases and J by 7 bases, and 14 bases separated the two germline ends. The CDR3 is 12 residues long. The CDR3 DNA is TGTGCCAGCACGGACTGGCACGGGGAGCAGTACTTC. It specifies CASTDWHGEQYF.

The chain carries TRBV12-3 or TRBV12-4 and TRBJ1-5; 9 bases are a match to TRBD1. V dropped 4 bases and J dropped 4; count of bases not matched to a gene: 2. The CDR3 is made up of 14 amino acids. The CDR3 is CASSWTGDNQPQHF. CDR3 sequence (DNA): TGTGCCAGCAGTTGGACAGGGGATAATCAGCCCCAGCATTTT.

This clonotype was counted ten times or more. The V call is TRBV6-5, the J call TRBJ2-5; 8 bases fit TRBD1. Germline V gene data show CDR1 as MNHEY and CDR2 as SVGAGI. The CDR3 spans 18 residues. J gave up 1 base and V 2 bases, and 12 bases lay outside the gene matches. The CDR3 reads CASSYRDRGIGPQETQYF. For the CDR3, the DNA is TGTGCCAGCAGTTACCGTGACAGGGGTATAGGGCCCCAAGAGACCCAGTACTTC.